Listed below are T cell receptor beta chains from one sample, sequenced in a study of T-cell reconstitution after alpha-beta-depleted transplantation in children. TCRdb recomputed calls from the PCR reads with MiXCR, one row per CDR3 protein. The repertoire holds hundreds of thousands of distinct CDR3 sequences, roughly 13% seen once, with over 2% in the top ten. Sequencing used PBMCs, mostly from graft donor cells, obtained 360 days after TCRalphabeta/CD19-depleted stem cell transplant. The receptors derive from a male patient younger than 18 who had a stem cell transplant for acute myeloid leukemia, so the T cells may come from the graft donor. The CDR3 runs from the conserved cysteine through the conserved F or W. A D gene is named only where the DNA matches it firmly. Clone size appears in some rows only: once, few, many, or a class for an expanded clone.

J gene: TRBJ2-1
V gene: TRBV12-3/TRBV12-4
D gene: -
clone size: -
CDR3 DNA: TGTGCCAGCAGGATGAGCGAGAATGAGCAGTTCTTC
CDR3 protein: CASRMSENEQFF

J gene: TRBJ2-1
V gene: TRBV6-5
D gene: TRBD1
clone size: many
CDR3 DNA: TGTGCCAGCAGTTACTCGAGGGACAGGGGGTTATTTCGCTACAATGAGCAGTTCTTC
CDR3 protein: CASSYSRDRGLFRYNEQFF

J gene: TRBJ2-7
V gene: TRBV6-2/TRBV6-3
D gene: TRBD2
clone size: many
CDR3 DNA: TGTGCCAGCAGTTACTCCACTAGCGGGAGGCACAACTCCTACGAGCAGTACTTC
CDR3 protein: CASSYSTSGRHNSYEQYF

J gene: TRBJ2-3
V gene: TRBV25-1
D gene: -
clone size: -
CDR3 DNA: TGTGCCAGCAGTGATCACGACGGTGGAGGACCAAGTGATACGCAGTATTTT
CDR3 protein: CASSDHDGGGPSDTQYF

J gene: TRBJ2-1
V gene: TRBV20-1
D gene: TRBD1
clone size: -
CDR3 DNA: TGCAGTGTTTTTCCGGGACAGGGACGGAATGAGCAGTTCTTC
CDR3 protein: CSVFPGQGRNEQFF

J gene: TRBJ2-1
V gene: TRBV14
D gene: TRBD2
clone size: few
CDR3 DNA: TGTGCCAGCAGCCAAGAGGGGTCAGCGGGAATTTACAATGAGCAGTTCTTC
CDR3 protein: CASSQEGSAGIYNEQFF

J gene: TRBJ2-6
V gene: TRBV28
D gene: TRBD2
clone size: once
CDR3 DNA: TGTGCCAGCAGTTTGGCGGGAGGCTTCTCTGGGGCCAACGTCCTGACTTTC
CDR3 protein: CASSLAGGFSGANVLTF

J gene: TRBJ2-7
V gene: TRBV7-2
D gene: -
clone size: many
CDR3 DNA: TGTGCCAGCAGCTCACTCTACGAGCAGTACTTC
CDR3 protein: CASSSLYEQYF

J gene: TRBJ2-1
V gene: TRBV30
D gene: -
clone size: -
CDR3 DNA: TGTGCCTGGAGTGCCCGCATGGGGCTCGAGTTCTTC
CDR3 protein: CAWSARMGLEFF

J gene: TRBJ2-1
V gene: TRBV4-2
D gene: TRBD2
clone size: -
CDR3 DNA: TGTGCCAGCAGCCGACTAGCGGGAGGGCTTTCCTACAATGAGCAGTTCTTC
CDR3 protein: CASSRLAGGLSYNEQFF

J gene: TRBJ2-2
V gene: TRBV29-1
D gene: TRBD2
clone size: -
CDR3 DNA: TGCAGCGTCGGGACTAGCGGGGGGCGTGGCACCGGGGAGCTGTTTTTT
CDR3 protein: CSVGTSGGRGTGELFF

J gene: TRBJ2-2
V gene: TRBV29-1
D gene: -
clone size: many
CDR3 DNA: TGCAGCGTTGTGGCCGGGGAGCTGTTTTTT
CDR3 protein: CSVVAGELFF

J gene: TRBJ2-3
V gene: TRBV3-1
D gene: -
clone size: few
CDR3 DNA: TGTGCCAGCAGCCCCGGAGCGGGTAGCATTAGCACAGATACGCAGTATTTT
CDR3 protein: CASSPGAGSISTDTQYF

J gene: TRBJ1-4
V gene: TRBV28
D gene: -
clone size: -
CDR3 DNA: TGTGCCAGCAGTCAGTGGGGCAGCAGAGAAAAACTGTTTTTT
CDR3 protein: CASSQWGSREKLFF

J gene: TRBJ2-1
V gene: TRBV7-2
D gene: -
clone size: many
CDR3 DNA: TGTGCCAGCAGCTTAGCGGGAGGCCCCTACAATGAGCAGTTCTTC
CDR3 protein: CASSLAGGPYNEQFF

J gene: TRBJ2-1
V gene: TRBV6-5
D gene: -
clone size: -
CDR3 DNA: TGTGCCAGCAGTAATAGCGTTGAGCAGTTCTTC
CDR3 protein: CASSNSVEQFF

J gene: TRBJ2-7
V gene: TRBV28
D gene: -
clone size: few
CDR3 DNA: TGTGCCAGCAGTTCGTCCATCACCAGCTCCTACGAGCAGTACTTC
CDR3 protein: CASSSSITSSYEQYF

J gene: TRBJ2-2
V gene: TRBV2
D gene: TRBD2
clone size: -
CDR3 DNA: TGTGCCAGCAGGAGGACTAGCGGAGCCGCGAACACCGGGGAGCTGTTTTTT
CDR3 protein: CASRRTSGAANTGELFF

J gene: TRBJ2-2
V gene: TRBV12-3/TRBV12-4
D gene: -
clone size: -
CDR3 DNA: TGTGCCAGCAGTTTACCCAGGCTGAGGGGGAACACCGGGGAGCTGTTTTTT
CDR3 protein: CASSLPRLRGNTGELFF